Detailed here is one T cell receptor (beta chain). The antigen remains undetermined. This clone may be a read error of a much larger clone one base away. The data derive from a study of early T cells in non-severe SARS-CoV-2 infection. At the level of the study: Investigators sequenced bulk RNA drawn from unsorted whole blood, and chains remained unpaired. Study-wide findings and caveats: Comparison of clonotypes with VDJdb favored anti-spike CD8 responses while missing private and CD4 specificities.

As part of library construction, unique molecular identifiers were attached to individual cDNA molecules. TCRdb itself ran the 5' RACE reads through MiXCR, one entry per CDR3 protein. The table shows 60,000 or so distinct CDR3 sequences, with over 7% occurring only once. V gave up 7 bases and J gave up 7 bases; unmatched junction bases: 5. Germline CDR1 and CDR2: DFQATT and SNEGSKA (reference sequence). This CDR3 region has 12 residues. The chain employs TRBV20-1 and TRBJ2-1; 9 bases agree with TRBD1. The sequenced sample was whole blood. This TCR was sampled from an adult who was a healthcare worker with PCR-confirmed SARS-CoV-2 infection or an uninfected control (not recorded which). CDR3 sequence (DNA): TGCAGTGGACAGGGGGTATTTAATGAGCAGTTCTTC. Protein sequence: CSGQGVFNEQFF.